This section outlines one T cell receptor beta chain sequence together with its context. These data are taken from a study of patients and donors after allogeneic stem cell transplantation. TCRdb recomputed calls from the RT-PCR reads with MiXCR, one row per CDR3 protein. Here the sample spans about 110,000 distinct CDR3 sequences, approximately 35% being singletons. Germline V lookup: CDR1 LNHDA, CDR2 SQIVND (reference sequence). The CDR3 runs 11 residues. The V gene lost 4 bases and the J gene lost 11 bases, with 6 bases spanning the gap. The clonotype was recovered from a human donor who was either an allogeneic HSCT recipient or a stem cell or donor lymphocyte infusion donor (not recorded which). It is not recorded whose cells these are; they may come from a transplant donor. Sequencing was carried out using blood, either unsorted or a sorted T cell fraction (not recorded which). V usage is TRBV19 and J usage is TRBJ1-6, with D uncertain. CDR3: CASSNGTPLHF. CDR3 nucleotide sequence: TGTGCCAGTAGTAACGGGACACCCCTCCACTTT.